A selection of T cell receptor beta chains follows, all from one sample in a study of blood T cell repertoires in COVID-19. Measured with immunoSEQ multiplex PCR; TCRdb has only the in-frame clones, and not every one. The table has roughly 100,000 clones, around 90% seen once. Sequencing used peripheral blood. The receptor set was obtained from a woman aged 60-75 years with acute or convalescent COVID-19. The conserved cysteine and the conserved F or W are not part of the CDR3 here. Each record gives: V gene, CDR3 protein.

TRBV27 ASSDQLAGARSSYNEQF
TRBV28 ASSLGAGREDDYSSYNEQF
TRBV18 ASSPEARQGEEKLF
TRBV27 ASSLAQSGVPGGYT
TRBV13 ASSLGSTDTQY
TRBV19 ASSRLRTGESGGQPQH
TRBV4-1 ASSHRSQGLTEAF
TRBV5-4 ASSRGGGNMNTEAF
TRBV28 ASSLWEGRGNEKLF
TRBV6-6 ASSYPTTGGMDIQY
TRBV19 ASSIAGTSGGETQY
TRBV5-1 ASSLDGGDNQPQH
TRBV19 ASSTDRGADYGYT
TRBV27 ASSPSGLHHGEKLF
TRBV7-8 ASSSYSGKGQNEQF
TRBV30 AWSGQNTEAF
TRBV24-1 ATSDLTSNTGELF
TRBV16 ASSQSASEGQY
TRBV27 ASSRGGGNTIY
TRBV29-1 SARQTQMNTEAF
TRBV19 ASTSGLGNTEAF
TRBV6-5 ASKDSTGGDEKLF